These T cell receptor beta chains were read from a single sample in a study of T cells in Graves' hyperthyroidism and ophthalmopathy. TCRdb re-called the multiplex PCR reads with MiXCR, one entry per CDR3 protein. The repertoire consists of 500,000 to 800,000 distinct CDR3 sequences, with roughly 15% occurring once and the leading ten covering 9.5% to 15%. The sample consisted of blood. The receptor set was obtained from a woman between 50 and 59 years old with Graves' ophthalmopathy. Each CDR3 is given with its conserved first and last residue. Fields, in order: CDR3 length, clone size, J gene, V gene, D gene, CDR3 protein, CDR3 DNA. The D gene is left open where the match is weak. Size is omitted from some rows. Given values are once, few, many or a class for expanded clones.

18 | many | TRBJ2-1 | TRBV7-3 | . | CASSLGSGSTHSYNEQFF | TGTGCCAGCAGCTTAGGTAGCGGTTCTACTCACTCCTACAATGAGCAGTTCTTC
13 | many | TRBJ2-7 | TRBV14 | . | CASSSARTYEQYF | TGTGCCAGCAGTTCCGCGCGGACCTACGAGCAGTACTTC
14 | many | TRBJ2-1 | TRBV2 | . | CASSYVRAHNEQFF | TGTGCCAGCAGTTACGTCCGGGCACACAATGAGCAGTTCTTC
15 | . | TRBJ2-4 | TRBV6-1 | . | CASRDTNLAKNIQYF | TGTGCCAGCAGGGATACGAACCTAGCCAAAAACATTCAGTACTTC
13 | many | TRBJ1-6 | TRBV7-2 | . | CASSLAGYSPLHF | TGTGCCAGCAGCTTAGCTGGGTATTCACCCCTCCACTTT
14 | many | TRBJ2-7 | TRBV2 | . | CASRADRFSDEQYF | TGTGCCAGCAGAGCCGACAGGTTTAGCGACGAGCAGTACTTC
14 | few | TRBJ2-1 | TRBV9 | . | CASSETVSYNEQFF | TGTGCCAGCAGCGAGACAGTTAGCTACAATGAGCAGTTCTTC
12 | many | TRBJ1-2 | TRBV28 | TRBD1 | CASSHRGFGYTF | TGTGCCAGCAGTCACAGGGGTTTTGGCTACACCTTC
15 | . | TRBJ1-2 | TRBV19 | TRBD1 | CASSILSTGRDGYTF | TGTGCCAGTAGTATCCTCTCGACAGGGCGGGATGGCTACACCTTC
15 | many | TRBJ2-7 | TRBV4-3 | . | CASSQVLGGRYEQYF | TGCGCCAGCAGCCAAGTGTTGGGGGGTCGCTACGAGCAGTACTTC